Following are 6 T cell receptor beta chains from one sample sequenced in a study of immune evolution from preneoplasia to lung adenocarcinoma. Produced via immunoSEQ multiplex PCR; TCRdb's table is partial and in-frame only. This table has thousands of clones, 75% to 85% appearing once. The specimen was FFPE invasive lung adenocarcinoma tissue. These receptors were collected from a person aged 45-60 years with lung adenocarcinoma.

This chain connects TRBV28 to TRBJ1-5, with D uncertain. V gave up 5 bases and J gave up 10 bases, with 21 bases separating them. This CDR3 contains 15 residues. Looked up from germline, CDR1 is MDHEN and CDR2 is SYDVKM. The CDR3 loop is CASSPPSPISRPQHF. The CDR3 region has the DNA TGTGCCAGCAGTCCCCCGTCCCCGATCAGTAGACCCCAGCATTTT.

For the CDR3, the DNA is TGTGCCAGCAGTTCCCTCTCGGGAGCCATACTAAATGAGCAGTTCTTC. Its translation: CASSSLSGAILNEQFF. The gene calls are TRBV28 and TRBJ2-1, with a weak D call TRBD2 (6 bases). This CDR3 region has 16 residues. Trimming cost V 4 bases and J 7 bases, with 20 bases left between them. Germline CDR1 MDHEN, CDR2 SYDVKM.

The chain employs TRBV10-3 and TRBJ2-3; a weak D match, TRBD2 (5 bases). Germline V CDR1 and CDR2: ENHRY, SYGVKD. V was clipped by 2 bases and J by 1 base, with 7 bases between them. The CDR3 has 14 residues. CDR3 amino acids: CAISETGGTDTQYF. The CDR3 region has the DNA TGTGCCATCAGTGAGACCGGGGGCACAGATACGCAGTATTTT.

The chain recombines TRBV5-8 with TRBJ2-2, with 7 bases matching TRBD1. The CDR3 runs to 15 residues. V shed 2 bases, J shed 5 bases, and the junction held 6 bases outside the gene matches. CDR1 and CDR2 (germline): SGHTS, YDEGEE. The CDR3, as DNA: TGTGCCAGCAGCTTCGTGACAGGGAGAACCGGGGAGCTGTTTTTT. Its protein is CASSFVTGRTGELFF.

V usage is TRBV6-5 and J usage is TRBJ1-6, with D possibly being TRBD1 (6 bases). V was clipped by 3 bases and J by 9 bases, with 15 bases between them. The CDR3 covers 15 residues. The germline gives CDR1 MNHEY, CDR2 SVGAGI. CDR3 sequence (DNA): TGTGCCAGCAGTTATAACAGGGTCCGCGGTTCACCCCTCCACTTT. Translation: CASSYNRVRGSPLHF.

This clone is a singleton in its sample. The chain couples TRBV29-1 to TRBJ2-3; a possible D gene is TRBD1 (6 bases). The CDR3 totals 12 residues. CDR1 and CDR2 from the germline V gene are SQVTM and ANQGSEA. V was clipped by 2 bases and J by 8 bases, with 11 bases between them. Written as DNA, the CDR3 is TGCAGCGTTGAAACAGGGAGTGTTACGCAGTATTTT. Residues: CSVETGSVTQYF.